This is a list of T cell receptor beta chains from one sample in a study of control samples from healthy donors and cancer patients. Data came from immunoSEQ multiplex PCR; TCRdb stores just in-frame clones and leaves some out. The sample has some 79,000 clones; approximately 84% are singletons. Sequencing input: blood. The origin of the receptors is a woman aged 45-59 years in good health. CDR3s include the opening cysteine and the closing phenylalanine or tryptophan. Each record gives: D gene, J gene, V gene, CDR3 DNA, CDR3 protein. The D gene is left open where the match is weak.

TRBD2,TRBJ2-1,TRBV18,TGTGCCAGCTCACCACCGGGAGGGAGAAATGAGCAGTTCTTC,CASSPPGGRNEQFF
NA,TRBJ2-7,TRBV15,TGTGCCACCAGCAGAGCCCAGGGGAGAGGGAACGAGCAGTACTTC,CATSRAQGRGNEQYF
NA,TRBJ2-2,TRBV5-1,TGCGCCAGCAGCCCGACCTACACCGGGGAGCTGTTTTTT,CASSPTYTGELFF
TRBD2,TRBJ2-7,TRBV5-5,TGTGCCAGCAGCCTCTCCCCTGGGGGGAGGGTAACCTACGAGCAGTACTTC,CASSLSPGGRVTYEQYF
NA,TRBJ2-2,TRBV4-1,TGCGCCAGCAGCCAAGGGTCCCAGGCGCCCACCGGGGAGCTGTTTTTT,CASSQGSQAPTGELFF
NA,TRBJ1-5,TRBV19,TGTGCCAGTTCCTGGCAGGGCCATCAGCCCCAGCATTTT,CASSWQGHQPQHF
NA,TRBJ1-2,TRBV27,TGTGCCAGCAGTTTATCGGGAGGGATCCCCTATGGCTACACCTTC,CASSLSGGIPYGYTF
NA,TRBJ2-1,TRBV5-1,TGCGCCAGCAGCTTGGCCGGCTCCCGCTACAATGAGCAGTTCTTC,CASSLAGSRYNEQFF
TRBD1,TRBJ2-4,TRBV4-1,TGCGCCAGCAGCCAACCTGAGGGACAGCTAACCAAAAACATTCAGTACTTC,CASSQPEGQLTKNIQYF
NA,TRBJ1-2,TRBV3-1/TRBV3-2,TGTGCCAGCAGCCAAGATGTCCGGGACGCTGGAGGCTACACCTTC,CASSQDVRDAGGYTF
TRBD1,TRBJ2-7,TRBV6-5,TGTGCCAGCAGGATCTTGGACAGGGACCCCTACGAGCAGTACTTC,CASRILDRDPYEQYF